This entry lists 22 T cell receptor beta chains sequenced from one sample in a study of cytomegalovirus exposure and HLA in healthy donors. Researchers ran the PCR with 60 Vbeta and 13 Jbeta primers. Libraries were prepared by immunoSEQ multiplex PCR; TCRdb keeps only in-frame clonotypes and omits some of them. There are around 140,000 clones in the sample, with around 1.6% held by the top ten. The specimen was PBMCs. The receptors were sampled from a man between 18 and 29 years old in good health and CMV-seronegative.

The chain carries TRBV28 and TRBJ2-7, with D perhaps TRBD1 (5 bases). Germline CDR1 and CDR2: MDHEN and SYDVKM. V gave up 7 bases and J gave up 6 bases, with 13 bases separating them. The CDR3 runs to 12 residues. The CDR3 is CASTTWGAEQYF. Written as DNA, the CDR3 is TGTGCCAGCACCACATGGGGCGCCGAGCAGTACTTC.

The chain employs TRBV28 and TRBJ1-2, with D possibly TRBD1 on 5 matching bases. Between the trimmed V and J ends, which lost 6 bases and 3 bases, there was a span of 11 bases. From germline, CDR1 is MDHEN and CDR2 SYDVKM. The CDR3 length is 13 residues. CDR3 in amino acids: CASSPVGDYGYTF. The CDR3 nucleotides are TGTGCCAGCAGCCCGGTAGGGGACTATGGCTACACCTTC.

The V call is TRBV6-5, the J call TRBJ1-2; D not resolved. Germline V gene sequence: CDR1 MNHEY, CDR2 SVGAGI. CDR3 length equals 16 residues. V was cut by 2 bases and J by 5 bases, with 18 bases left in between. The CDR3 DNA follows: TGTGCCAGCAGTTACACCCCATCCAGGTTTGAATATGGCTACACCTTC. Amino acid sequence: CASSYTPSRFEYGYTF.

The chain couples TRBV5-1 to TRBJ2-3; D perhaps matches TRBD2 (6 bases). The CDR3 consists of 15 residues. Between the trimmed V and J ends, which lost 7 bases and 4 bases, there was a span of 19 bases. The germline gives CDR1 SGHRS, CDR2 YFSETQ. CDR3 DNA: TGCGCCAGCGCCACAGGAGGGTATTTGCCAGATACGCAGTATTTT. Its protein product is CASATGGYLPDTQYF.

This rearrangement joins TRBV10-3 to TRBJ2-5; 8 nucleotides match TRBD1. There are 12 residues in the CDR3. Looked up from germline, CDR1 is ENHRY and CDR2 is SYGVKD. V lost 8 bases, J lost 7 bases, and 6 bases stayed unmatched. The CDR3 DNA sequence: TGTGCCATCGCAGGGGGCAGCGGGACCCAGTACTTC. Protein product: CAIAGGSGTQYF.

The J gene is TRBJ1-4, the V gene TRBV29-1, with D unresolved. The CDR3 has 9 amino acids. V lost 1 base and J lost 14, with 5 bases in between. Germline CDR1 is SQVTM and CDR2 is ANQGSEA. In DNA, the CDR3 is TGCAGCGTTGAAGGGCCCCTGTTTTTT. Translation: CSVEGPLFF.

This chain links TRBV7-6 with TRBJ1-3, with a tentative D call TRBD1 (5 bases). CDR1 and CDR2 (germline): SGHVS, FNYEAQ. CDR3 length: 16 amino acids. The germline V and J ends were trimmed by 1 base and 4 bases, with 14 bases remaining between them. CDR3 in DNA: TGTGCCAGCAGCTTAGGAACGGGGACTTTAGGAAACACCATATATTTT. Translated: CASSLGTGTLGNTIYF.

The V and J genes are TRBV5-5 and TRBJ2-3, with D possibly TRBD1 on 5 matching bases. Trimming cost V 4 bases and J 4 bases, with 13 bases left between them. The CDR3 spans 14 residues. Per germline, CDR1 SGHKS and CDR2 YYEKEE (reference sequence). In DNA form, the CDR3 reads TGTGCCAGCAGCAGTCAGGGATATGCAGATACGCAGTATTTT. This codes for CASSSQGYADTQYF.

The rearrangement joins TRBV28 to TRBJ2-7; 9 bases agree with TRBD2. The V gene end was trimmed by 4 bases and the J gene end by 2 bases; junction bases not matched to a gene: 9. This CDR3 is 16 amino acids long. Germline values: CDR1 MDHEN, CDR2 SYDVKM. CDR3 in DNA: TGTGCCAGCAGTTCGTCCTTTGGCGGGAGGGCCTACGAGCAGTACTTC. Its translation: CASSSSFGGRAYEQYF.

The chain links TRBV5-5 to TRBJ2-3, with a tentative D call TRBD2 (5 bases). Germline CDR1 SGHKS, CDR2 YYEKEE (reference sequence). V shed 4 bases and J shed 4 bases, with 16 bases lying between them. CDR3 length: 15 amino acids. The CDR3 coding sequence is TGTGCCAGCAGCAGGCAGCTCGGGGATTCAGATACGCAGTATTTT. Amino acid sequence: CASSRQLGDSDTQYF.

This chain uses TRBV27 with TRBJ1-1; maybe TRBD1 (5 bases). Germline V gene lookup returns CDR1 MNHEY and CDR2 SMNVEV (reference sequence). The CDR3 covers 15 residues. Here the CDR3 DNA reads TGTGAGTCCGGGGGGGGGTACGGAATGAACACTGAAGCTTTCTTT. Amino acid sequence: CESGGGYGMNTEAFF.

This sequence joins TRBV7-9 and TRBJ2-5, with TRBD1 matching 9 bases. The CDR3 sequence is 14 residues long. V trimming: 7 bases; J trimming: 5 bases; junction bases outside the gene matches: 8. Germline V gene sequence: CDR1 SEHNR, CDR2 FQNEAQ (reference sequence). This chain's CDR3 is CASTDRGGGETQYF. The CDR3 DNA is TGTGCCAGCACCGACAGGGGGGGAGGCGAGACCCAGTACTTC.

This rearrangement joins TRBV4-2 to TRBJ2-1, with D perhaps TRBD1 (5 bases). The CDR3 extends over 12 amino acids. The V and J ends lost 0 bases and 14 bases respectively, with 11 bases between them. Germline V gene sequence: CDR1 LGHNA, CDR2 YNFKEQ. The CDR3 spells CASSQDGRAEFF. The CDR3 DNA follows: TGTGCCAGCAGCCAAGACGGCAGGGCTGAGTTCTTC.

The chain employs TRBV7-9 and TRBJ1-1; D gene ambiguous. The germline gives CDR1 SEHNR, CDR2 FQNEAQ (reference sequence). The CDR3 runs to 12 residues. V lost 6 bases and J 7 bases, leaving 12 bases between the germline ends. The CDR3 region is CASSLRPDEAFF. The CDR3 DNA sequence: TGTGCCAGCAGTCTCAGGCCCGATGAAGCTTTCTTT.

V is TRBV11-3 and J is TRBJ2-1; D remains ambiguous. Trimming cost V 2 bases and J 0 bases, with 8 bases left between them. Germline values: CDR1 SGHNT, CDR2 YENEEA. CDR3 length: 15 amino acids. The CDR3 bases are TGTGCCAGCAGCTTACAGGAACTCTCCTACAATGAGCAGTTCTTC. Amino acid sequence: CASSLQELSYNEQFF.

The chain couples TRBV27 to TRBJ2-3, with TRBD2 matching over 7 bases. The CDR3 loop spans 18 amino acids. Germline loops: CDR1 MNHEY, CDR2 SMNVEV (reference sequence). V shed 0 bases, J shed 0 bases, and the junction held 9 bases outside the gene matches. CDR3 region: CASSLSPGGTPSTDTQYF. CDR3 coding DNA: TGTGCCAGCAGTTTATCCCCCGGGGGGACCCCGAGCACAGATACGCAGTATTTT.

The chain has TRBV5-6 and TRBJ1-4; 9 bases are a match to TRBD1. Germline V gene data show CDR1 as SGHDT and CDR2 as YYEEEE. CDR3 length equals 15 residues. V was pared by 3 bases and J by 6 bases, with 6 bases of the junction left unmatched. CDR3 sequence reads: CASSSKWDRDEKLFF. CDR3 in DNA: TGTGCCAGCAGCTCGAAATGGGACAGGGATGAAAAACTGTTTTTT.

Comment on this clone: Mismatch with germline at one junction end may stem from a read error. Written as DNA, the CDR3 is TGCACAAACCATCGGGACAGGGTGGATTACGAGCAGTACTTC. Its translation: CTNHRDRVDYEQYF. The chain links TRBV6-4 to TRBJ2-7; 9 bases agree with TRBD1. Germline V lookup: CDR1 MRHNA, CDR2 SNTAGT. The CDR3 is 14 residues long.

The chain combines TRBV7-9 with TRBJ2-2, with D perhaps matching TRBD1 (5 bases). CDR1 and CDR2 from the germline V gene are SEHNR and FQNEAQ (reference sequence). This CDR3 contains 13 residues. V was clipped by 1 base and J by 8 bases, with 8 bases between them. The CDR3 DNA is TGTGCCAGCAGCTTAGGGGGCGTAGGGGAGCTGTTTTTT. Protein: CASSLGGVGELFF.

V usage is TRBV11-3 and J usage is TRBJ2-2; TRBD1 agrees at 7 bases. Germline assignment: CDR1 SGHNT and CDR2 YENEEA. The J segment lost 4 bases and the V segment lost 4 bases, leaving 9 bases of the junction unmatched. The length of the CDR3 is 16 residues. CDR3 sequence: CASSSRQGRTTGELFF. In nucleotides, the CDR3 is TGTGCCAGCAGCTCCCGACAGGGAAGAACCACCGGGGAGCTGTTTTTT. Full variable domain (rest looked up from reference TRBV11-3 and TRBJ2-2): EAGVVQSPRYKIIEKKQPVAFWCNPISGHNTLYWYLQNLGQGPELLIRYENEEAVDDSQLPKDRFSAERLKGVDSTLKIQPAELGDSAVYLCASSSRQGRTTGELFFGEGSRLTVL.

This sequence joins TRBV7-2 and TRBJ2-6; D is undetermined. The CDR3 extends over 14 amino acids. Germline V gene data show CDR1 as SGHTA and CDR2 as FQGNSA. V gave up 5 bases and J gave up 2 bases, with 7 bases separating them. The CDR3 reads CASSPAAGANVLTF. As DNA, the CDR3 is TGTGCCAGCAGCCCGGCGGCTGGGGCCAACGTCCTGACTTTC.

The chain recombines TRBV6-7 with TRBJ1-6, with a possible D match to TRBD1 (6 bases). TRBV6-7 is an ORF; its function is uncertain. The CDR3 has 16 amino acids. Trimming took 2 bases from V and 4 from J, leaving 12 bases between them. CDR3 in DNA: TGTGCCAGCAGTTACCCATCGGGACATTATAATTCACCCCTCCACTTT. Translation gives CASSYPSGHYNSPLHF.